A selection of T cell receptor beta chains follows, all from one sample in a study of immune evolution from preneoplasia to lung adenocarcinoma. Libraries were prepared by immunoSEQ multiplex PCR; TCRdb keeps only in-frame clonotypes and omits some of them. The top ten hold approximately 2.9% of the sample, which has 14,000 or so clones, 85% seen once. The sequenced sample consisted of FFPE lung adenocarcinoma in situ tissue. The source is a donor at least 70 years old with lung adenocarcinoma. The CDR3 runs from the conserved cysteine through the conserved F or W. Each record gives: V gene, CDR3 length, D gene, clone size, J gene, CDR3 protein, CDR3 DNA. The D gene is left open where the match is weak. Size tells how often a clone was seen (once, few, many) or the class of an expanded clone, and some rows leave it out.

TRBV18	14	TRBD1	.	TRBJ1-1	CASSPPDRGTEAFF	TGTGCCAGCTCACCACCGGACAGGGGCACTGAAGCTTTCTTT
TRBV6-5	16	.	.	TRBJ1-4	CASSYSFSGSGEKLFF	TGTGCCAGCAGTTACTCTTTCAGTGGAAGCGGTGAAAAACTGTTTTTT
TRBV28	13	.	.	TRBJ2-7	CASSLIQTYEQYF	TGTGCCAGCAGTTTAATCCAGACCTACGAGCAGTACTTC
TRBV30	13	TRBD1	.	TRBJ2-7	CAWTKDRTYEQYF	TGTGCCTGGACGAAGGACAGGACGTACGAGCAGTACTTC
TRBV5-6	14	.	once	TRBJ1-2	CASTGGPFGDGYTF	TGTGCCAGCACCGGGGGGCCCTTCGGGGATGGCTACACCTTC
TRBV7-9	15	TRBD1	.	TRBJ1-1	CASSSWVDRGAEAFF	TGTGCCAGCAGCTCGTGGGTCGACAGGGGGGCTGAAGCTTTCTTT
TRBV2	15	.	.	TRBJ2-2	CASSERVADPGELFF	TGTGCCAGCAGTGAAAGAGTAGCGGACCCCGGGGAGCTGTTTTTT
TRBV28	14	.	.	TRBJ1-2	CASSQAGSGHGYTF	TGTGCCAGCAGTCAGGCAGGGTCTGGACATGGCTACACCTTC
TRBV11-2	15	TRBD2	.	TRBJ2-7	CASSSRTSGTYEQYF	TGTGCCAGCAGCTCCCGGACTAGCGGGACCTACGAGCAGTACTTC
TRBV6-4	14	.	.	TRBJ2-1	CASSEEAEGDEQFF	TGTGCCAGCAGTGAAGAAGCGGAAGGCGATGAGCAGTTCTTC
TRBV29-1	12	.	.	TRBJ1-1	CSVASVNTEAFF	TGCAGCGTGGCTTCGGTGAACACTGAAGCTTTCTTT
TRBV10-3	18	TRBD2	.	TRBJ2-5	CAISPLQRLAPRLETQYF	TGTGCCATCAGTCCGTTACAACGACTAGCTCCAAGGCTGGAGACCCAGTACTTC
TRBV7-9	14	.	.	TRBJ1-3	CASSSNLVGNTIYF	TGTGCCAGCAGCTCGAACCTAGTTGGAAACACCATATATTTT
TRBV28	13	.	.	TRBJ2-5	CASNPGTSETQYF	TGTGCCAGCAACCCAGGAACGTCAGAGACCCAGTACTTC
TRBV11-2	14	.	.	TRBJ2-3	CASSILRSRDPQYF	TGTGCCAGCAGCATTCTACGGTCCCGGGACCCGCAGTATTTT
TRBV10-3	15	.	few	TRBJ1-1	CAISPTEDGNTEAFF	TGTGCCATCAGCCCGACCGAGGACGGGAACACTGAAGCTTTCTTT
TRBV13	13	.	few	TRBJ2-3	CASSRLGTDTQYF	TGTGCCAGCAGCCGACTGGGAACAGATACGCAGTATTTT